The 15 T cell receptor beta chains below all came from one sample that was sequenced in a study of glioma-infiltrating T cells. TCR alpha and beta CDR3 regions were amplified from RNA using iRepertoire nested multiplex PCR. TCRdb ran MiXCR on the multiplex PCR reads and lists one entry per CDR3 protein. This sample yields roughly 16,000 distinct CDR3 sequences, of which 58% are seen a single time; 42% belongs to the top ten. Source material: glioma tissue, nonneoplastic brain tissue, or PBMCs (not recorded which). The receptors derive from a human donor with low-grade glioma or glioblastoma, undergoing nonglioma brain surgery, or in good health (not recorded which).

By share, this clonotype counts as medium-sized. V is TRBV4-2 and J is TRBJ1-5; unclear D gene. CDR3 length: 13 amino acids. Germline CDR1 reads LGHNA; CDR2 reads YNFKEQ. The V end lost 4 bases, the J end lost 10 bases, and 14 bases lay between the germline ends. The CDR3 reads CASSRTSEGPQHF. The CDR3 coding sequence is TGTGCCAGCAGCCGAACCTCCGAAGGACCCCAGCATTTT.

CDR3 region: CSVQQRMGNYNYTF. The CDR3 nucleotides are TGCAGCGTACAACAGAGGATGGGGAACTATAACTACACCTTC. The chain is built from TRBV29-1 and TRBJ1-2; D uncertain. Germline CDR1 is SQVTM and CDR2 is ANQGSEA. With 6 bases removed from V and 10 bases from J, the gap between germline ends came to 24 bases. The CDR3 extends over 14 amino acids.

The genes are TRBV19 and TRBJ2-7; no definite D call. Germline V gene lookup returns CDR1 LNHDA and CDR2 SQIVND (reference sequence). The CDR3 runs 14 residues. Trimming left V 4 bases short and J 3 bases short, with 13 bases between. The CDR3 DNA sequence: TGTGCCAGTAGTAGTTACTTTGGGGACTACGAGCAGTACTTC. This gives the protein CASSSYFGDYEQYF.

This clonotype was counted many times. The chain links TRBV3-1 to TRBJ2-5; D remains ambiguous. Trimming stripped 2 bases from V and 5 bases from J, with 3 bases between. The CDR3 extends over 11 amino acids. Germline V gene lookup returns CDR1 LGHDT and CDR2 YNNKEL (reference sequence). CDR3 sequence (DNA): TGTGCCAGCAGCCAATCGGAGACCCAGTACTTC. Its protein is CASSQSETQYF.

The genes are TRBV20-1 and TRBJ2-1, with TRBD2 matching over 9 bases. CDR1 is DFQATT and CDR2 is SNEGSKA in the germline V gene (reference sequence). The CDR3 sequence is 15 residues long. V trimming: 3 bases; J trimming: 6 bases; junction bases outside the gene matches: 9. The CDR3 loop reads CSASRMGLASNEQFF. As DNA, the CDR3 is TGCAGTGCTAGTCGTATGGGACTAGCTTCCAATGAGCAGTTCTTC.

V is TRBV28 and J is TRBJ2-5; 7 nucleotides line up with TRBD1. V was clipped by 3 bases and J by 4 bases; unmatched bases: 11. Germline CDR1 is MDHEN and CDR2 is SYDVKM. The CDR3 runs 16 residues. The CDR3 DNA is TGTGCCAGCAGTTTCCTCACAGGGGACCGACGAGAGACCCAGTACTTC. It is translated as CASSFLTGDRRETQYF.

In this sample, this clonotype turned up many times. The V call is TRBV20-1, the J call TRBJ1-1, with D uncertain. Germline CDR1 reads DFQATT; CDR2 reads SNEGSKA (reference sequence). The CDR3 sequence is 14 residues long. V was pared by 0 bases and J by 1 base, with 9 bases between. CDR3 in amino acids: CSARDGRGNTEAFF. For the CDR3, the DNA is TGCAGTGCTAGAGATGGGAGAGGGAACACTGAAGCTTTCTTT.

This sequence joins TRBV7-2 and TRBJ1-1; D is perhaps TRBD1 (6 bases). The CDR3 consists of 13 residues. CDR1 and CDR2 from the germline V gene are SGHTA and FQGNSA. Deletions cut 2 bases from V and 4 bases from J, with 8 bases between. The CDR3 here is CASSLQGRTEAFF. CDR3 nucleotides: TGTGCCAGCAGCTTACAGGGGCGCACTGAAGCTTTCTTT.

The chain uses TRBV11-3 and TRBJ2-1; D could derive from TRBD1 or TRBD2 (5 bases each). The CDR3 has 13 residues. Trimming stripped 4 bases from V and 16 bases from J, with 20 bases between. CDR1 is SGHNT and CDR2 is YENEEA in the germline V gene. CDR3 region: CASSSSDSGVSFF. CDR3 bases: TGTGCCAGCAGCTCATCCGACAGCGGAGTATCATTCTTC.

This chain links TRBV20-1 with TRBJ2-3; D unclear. Germline assignment: CDR1 DFQATT and CDR2 SNEGSKA (reference sequence). The CDR3 totals 12 residues. With 2 bases removed from V and 9 bases from J, the gap between germline ends came to 12 bases. The CDR3 sequence is CSARSASATQYF. The CDR3 bases are TGCAGTGCTAGAAGTGCCTCGGCGACGCAGTATTTT.

The chain joins TRBV20-1 to TRBJ2-7, with D possibly being TRBD1 or TRBD2 (5 bases each). The CDR3 covers 15 residues. Per germline, CDR1 DFQATT and CDR2 SNEGSKA (reference sequence). V was pared by 6 bases and J by 3 bases, with 21 bases between. The CDR3 sequence: CSAPPAGTDNYEQYF. The CDR3, as DNA: TGCAGTGCCCCTCCCGCCGGGACGGATAACTACGAGCAGTACTTC.

This clonotype was found a few times. V gene TRBV20-1 combines with J gene TRBJ1-1, with D maybe TRBD1 (6 bases). This CDR3 region has 12 residues. Per the germline V gene, CDR1 is DFQATT and CDR2 is SNEGSKA (reference sequence). V was clipped by 7 bases and J by 10 bases, with 19 bases between them. The CDR3: CSGTIQGVAAFF. The CDR3 DNA follows: TGCAGTGGCACGATACAGGGAGTTGCAGCTTTCTTT.

The CDR3 DNA reads TGCGCCAGCAGACAGGGTGTCTCCGAGCAGTACTTC. Translation gives CASRQGVSEQYF. The chain links TRBV4-1 to TRBJ2-7; TRBD1 might be the D (6 bases). V was trimmed by 6 bases and J by 6 bases, leaving 12 bases between them. This CDR3 has 12 residues. Germline lookup yields CDR1 MGHRA and CDR2 YSYEKL.

This clonotype has a count of ten or more. V gene TRBV25-1 combines with J gene TRBJ2-5; D not resolved. Germline-derived CDR1 and CDR2 are MGHDK and SYGVNS. The CDR3 totals 15 residues. Trimming stripped 2 bases from V and 2 bases from J, with 12 bases between. The CDR3 loop reads CASSETGPLQETQYF. The CDR3 DNA is TGTGCCAGCAGTGAAACCGGGCCGCTACAAGAGACCCAGTACTTC.

The J gene is TRBJ1-2, the V gene TRBV28; 9 bases align to TRBD1. The junction had 9 bases not matched to a gene; V was cut back by 6 bases and J by 4 bases. Germline-derived CDR1 and CDR2 are MDHEN and SYDVKM. The CDR3 runs to 15 residues. CDR3 DNA: TGTGCCAGCAGGCAGTCTAGGACAGGGGTCTATGGCTACACCTTC. It yields the protein CASRQSRTGVYGYTF.